This T cell receptor (beta chain) was sequenced during a study of T cell responses to AZD1222 COVID-19 vaccine. The repertoire was sequenced with immunoSEQ multiplex PCR; TCRdb's copy has only in-frame clones and lacks some. This table has roughly 80,000 clones, 90% appearing once. Germline CDR1 is SEHNR and CDR2 is FQNEAQ (reference sequence). This CDR3 has 14 residues. Unmatched junction bases numbered 4, after V lost 1 base and J lost 5 bases. The chain employs TRBV7-9 and TRBJ1-1; 7 bases are a match to TRBD1. The receptor was derived from an adult in good health. The source was peripheral blood, collected on day 0 of AZD1222 vaccination. CDR3 protein: CASSLGSRGTEAFF. The CDR3 DNA reads TGTGCCAGCAGCTTAGGTAGCAGGGGGACTGAAGCTTTCTTT.